This note documents a single T cell receptor beta chain sequence. Its antigen is not identified. This sample stems from a study of a mutant IDH1 vaccine in newly diagnosed glioma. Study-level background: Treated patients had a mean age of approximately 40 years and a sex split that was around 60% male and about 38% female. Earlier therapy was either radiotherapy, temozolomide, or both, and most got both. Study-level findings and limits: Changes in top peripheral clonotypes did not appear linked to pseudoprogression.

Time point in this sample: baseline, week 1 (first vaccination visit). Sample treatment: pre-vaccination baseline after standard-of-care therapy. Each donor presented with a new WHO grade 3 or 4 astrocytoma that tested IDH1-mutant and showed ATRX loss. Trimming stripped 6 bases from V and 0 bases from J, with 11 bases between. This CDR3 region has 14 residues. Germline CDR1 reads SEHNR; CDR2 reads FQNEAQ (reference sequence). Clones were read by immunoSEQ multiplex PCR, and TCRdb kept only the in-frame ones, dropping some. Of some 56,000 clones listed, approximately 91% are singletons. This clonotype originated in a man aged 45-65 years with glioma. The chain has TRBV7-9 and TRBJ1-2; tentative D call: TRBD1 (5 bases). The sample in question was PBMCs, obtained from a glioma patient treated with radiotherapy, temozolomide or both. The CDR3 sequence: CASSSRQSNYGYTF. CDR3 sequence (DNA): TGTGCCAGCAGTTCACGACAGTCTAACTATGGCTACACCTTC.